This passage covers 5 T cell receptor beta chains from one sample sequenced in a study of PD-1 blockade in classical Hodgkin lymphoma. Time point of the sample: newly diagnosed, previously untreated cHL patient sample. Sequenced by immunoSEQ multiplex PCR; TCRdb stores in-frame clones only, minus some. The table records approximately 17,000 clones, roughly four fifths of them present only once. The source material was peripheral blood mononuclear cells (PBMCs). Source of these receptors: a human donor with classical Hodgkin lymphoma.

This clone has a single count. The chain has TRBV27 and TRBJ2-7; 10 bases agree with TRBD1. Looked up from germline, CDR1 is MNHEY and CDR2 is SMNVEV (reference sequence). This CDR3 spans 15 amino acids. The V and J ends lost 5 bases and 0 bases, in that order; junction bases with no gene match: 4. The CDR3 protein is CASSTRTGGSYEQYF. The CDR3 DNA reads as TGTGCCAGCAGTACTAGGACAGGGGGCTCCTACGAGCAGTACTTC.

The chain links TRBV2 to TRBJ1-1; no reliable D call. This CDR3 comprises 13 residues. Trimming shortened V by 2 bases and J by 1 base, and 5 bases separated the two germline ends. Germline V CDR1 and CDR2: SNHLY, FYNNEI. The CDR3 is CASSETANTEAFF. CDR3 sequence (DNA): TGTGCCAGCAGTGAAACAGCGAACACTGAAGCTTTCTTT.

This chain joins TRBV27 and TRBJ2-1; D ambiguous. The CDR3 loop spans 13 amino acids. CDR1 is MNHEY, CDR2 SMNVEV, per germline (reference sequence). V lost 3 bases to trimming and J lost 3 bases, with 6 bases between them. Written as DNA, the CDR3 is TGTGCCAGCAGTTTGAGTGACTACAATGAGCAGTTCTTC. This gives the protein CASSLSDYNEQFF.

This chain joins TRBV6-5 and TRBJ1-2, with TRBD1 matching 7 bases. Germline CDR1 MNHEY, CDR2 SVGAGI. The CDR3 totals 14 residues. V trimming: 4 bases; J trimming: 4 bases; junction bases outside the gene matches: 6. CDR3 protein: CASSFTQGTYGYTF. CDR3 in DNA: TGTGCCAGCAGTTTTACACAGGGGACCTATGGCTACACCTTC.

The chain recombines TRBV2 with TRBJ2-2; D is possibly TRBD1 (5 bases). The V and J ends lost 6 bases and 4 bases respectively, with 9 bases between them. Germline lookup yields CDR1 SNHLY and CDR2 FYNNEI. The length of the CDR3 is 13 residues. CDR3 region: CASSRRVTGELFF. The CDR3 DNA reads TGTGCCAGCAGCCGCAGGGTCACCGGGGAGCTGTTTTTT.